This TCR beta chain was found in a study of blood T cell repertoires in COVID-19. Across the study: Sites across the United States, Italy and Spain contributed samples from acute and convalescent COVID-19. Sources were T cells, B-cell-depleted T cells, or PBMCs; the material itself was cDNA or gDNA.

Methods used by the authors: Reference gene primer amplification in the assay estimated nucleated cell counts. The method was immunoSEQ multiplex PCR; TCRdb's version includes in-frame clones alone and lacks a portion of them. Clonal size and the V and J genes are those of that table, whereas D and trimming came from the DNA. Among tens of thousands of clones listed, approximately 87% were seen once. This clonotype was obtained from a man in his 60s with acute or convalescent COVID-19. Sequenced material: peripheral blood.

The CDR3 spells CASSGGQNLEKLFF. The CDR3 nucleotides read TGCGCCAGCAGCGGGGGACAAAACCTTGAAAAACTGTTTTTT. This sequence joins TRBV5-1 and TRBJ1-4, with TRBD1 as a possible D gene (6 bases). Germline CDR1 reads SGHRS; CDR2 reads YFSETQ. The ends were cut back, 4 bases at V and 7 bases at J, with 14 bases in the middle. The CDR3 has 14 amino acids.